Listed here are 17 T cell receptor beta chains from one sample, sequenced in a study of blood T cell dynamics during melanoma immunotherapy. This table comes from immunoSEQ multiplex PCR, and its TCRdb copy is limited to in-frame clones, with some not included. The table includes 12,000 or so clones, 88% detected once. Indicated time point: week 3, after first cycle of checkpoint inhibitor. The material was blood, obtained from a patient treated with checkpoint blockade. Receptors were obtained from a human donor with melanoma.

The chain combines TRBV5-1 with TRBJ2-5, with D possibly TRBD2 on 6 matching bases. The V gene's germline CDR1 is SGHRS and CDR2 YFSETQ. V lost 1 base, J lost 2 bases, and 15 bases lay in between. CDR3 length equals 16 residues. This CDR3 reads CASSLTSSRAQETQYF. CDR3 DNA: TGCGCCAGCAGCTTGACTAGCTCCAGAGCGCAAGAGACCCAGTACTTC.

This clone was counted between two and nine times. The J gene is TRBJ2-2, the V gene TRBV9, with D tentatively TRBD2 (5 bases). V was cut by 0 bases and J by 6 bases, with 15 bases left in between. Germline CDR1 is SGDLS and CDR2 is YYNGEE. The CDR3 totals 16 residues. The CDR3 reads CASSVGASQHPGELFF. The CDR3 DNA reads TGTGCCAGCAGCGTAGGAGCTAGCCAGCACCCCGGGGAGCTGTTTTTT.

This chain uses TRBV9 with TRBJ1-3, with D uncertain. Germline V CDR1 and CDR2: SGDLS, YYNGEE. The V end was cut by 0 bases, the J end by 0 bases, with 16 bases between. This CDR3 comprises 18 residues. DNA for the CDR3: TGTGCCAGCAGCGTAGGGTTCGGACGGACGAGCTCTGGAAACACCATATATTTT. Its translation: CASSVGFGRTSSGNTIYF.

The chain carries TRBV7-2 and TRBJ2-5, with D perhaps given as TRBD1 or TRBD2 (6 bases each). Trimming removed 6 bases at V and 5 bases at J, with 13 bases between. This CDR3 comprises 13 residues. Germline V gene sequence: CDR1 SGHTA, CDR2 FQGNSA. CDR3 DNA: TGTGCCAGCAGACCGATAGGGGGGGAGACCCAGTACTTC. Translating it yields CASRPIGGETQYF.

The gene calls are TRBV7-9 and TRBJ2-3; 10 bases fit TRBD2. The germline V gene encodes CDR1 SEHNR and CDR2 FQNEAQ (reference sequence). The CDR3 is 16 amino acids. V lost 5 bases and J lost 2; bases outside the gene matches: 7. CDR3 sequence: CASSPIAGGVTDTQYF. The CDR3 region has the DNA TGTGCCAGCAGCCCAATAGCGGGAGGAGTCACAGATACGCAGTATTTT. Full variable domain (missing parts from reference TRBV7-9 and TRBJ2-3): DTGVSQNPRHKITKRGQNVTFRCDPISEHNRLYWYRQTLGQGPEFLTYFQNEAQLEKSRLLSDRFSAERPKGSFSTLEIQRTEQGDSAMYLCASSPIAGGVTDTQYFGPGTRLTVL.

The chain couples TRBV4-1 to TRBJ2-7; D uncertain. Trimming left V 1 base short and J 3 bases short, with 7 bases between. The germline V gene encodes CDR1 MGHRA and CDR2 YSYEKL. This CDR3 contains 13 residues. The CDR3 DNA reads TGCGCCAGCAGCCAAGTCGGCAACTACGAGCAGTACTTC. Translating it yields CASSQVGNYEQYF.

This chain connects TRBV23-1 to TRBJ1-2; weak D call: TRBD1 (5 bases). TRBV23-1 is treated as an ORF (open reading frame) with a function not yet certain. The V end lost 0 bases, the J end lost 4 bases, and 12 bases lay between the germline ends. The CDR3 extends over 15 amino acids. The CDR3 DNA reads TGCGCCAGCAGTCAATCGCCGGGACGGCGCTATGGCTACACCTTC. Its protein is CASSQSPGRRYGYTF.

The chain carries TRBV7-2 and TRBJ2-3; unclear D gene. Trimming left V 5 bases short and J 4 bases short, with 10 bases between. The CDR3 sequence is 13 residues long. The germline gives CDR1 SGHTA, CDR2 FQGNSA. CDR3: CASSLIGADTQYF. CDR3 nucleotides: TGTGCCAGCAGCCTAATAGGAGCAGATACGCAGTATTTT. Combining the CDR3 with reference TRBV7-2 and TRBJ2-3 gives the whole variable domain GAGVSQSPSNKVTEKGKDVELRCDPISGHTALYWYRQSLGQGLEFLIYFQGNSAPDKSGLPSDRFSAERTGGSVSTLTIQRTQQEDSAVYLCASSLIGADTQYFGPGTRLTVL.

CDR3 DNA sequence: TGTGCCAGCAGCTTTACCGTCCACGAGCAGTACTTC. Amino acids: CASSFTVHEQYF. The chain recombines TRBV7-9 with TRBJ2-7; D is unresolved. This CDR3 region has 12 residues. Germline CDR1 is SEHNR and CDR2 is FQNEAQ (reference sequence). V was shortened by 3 bases and J by 5 bases, with 8 bases between the two germline ends.

V gene TRBV19 combines with J gene TRBJ2-1; 8 nucleotides match TRBD2. V shed 0 bases and J 9 bases; nucleotides not matched to a gene: 19. The V gene's germline CDR1 is LNHDA and CDR2 SQIVND (reference sequence). There are 19 residues in the CDR3. CDR3 DNA sequence: TGTGCCAGTAGTATAGATGCGGGCCGGTTCTGGCGGGAGGAGAGTGAGCAGTTCTTC. Translated, it gives CASSIDAGRFWREESEQFF.

The rearrangement joins TRBV30 to TRBJ2-3; TRBD1 aligns across 8 bases. The CDR3 is 16 amino acids. In germline, CDR1 is GTSNPN, CDR2 SVGIG (reference sequence). V lost 2 bases, J lost 2 bases, and 9 bases stayed unmatched. In DNA form, the CDR3 reads TGTGCCTGGAGTACCGGACAGGGCGGGACCACAGATACGCAGTATTTT. It specifies CAWSTGQGGTTDTQYF.

The chain combines TRBV27 with TRBJ1-2; D remains ambiguous. The CDR3 runs 13 residues. Germline CDR1 is MNHEY and CDR2 is SMNVEV (reference sequence). V was shortened by 5 bases and J by 2 bases, with 9 bases between the two germline ends. The chain's CDR3 is CASSEAENYGYTF. The CDR3 DNA is TGTGCCAGCAGTGAGGCAGAGAACTATGGCTACACCTTC.

The chain combines TRBV14 with TRBJ2-7, with D possibly TRBD1 on 6 matching bases. The CDR3 length is 17 residues. Trimming took off 1 base at V and 1 base at J, with 17 bases between the two ends. Per germline, CDR1 SGHDN and CDR2 FVKESK. CDR3 region: CASSQGWNRDGSYEQYF. CDR3 in DNA: TGTGCCAGCAGCCAAGGGTGGAACAGGGACGGGTCCTACGAGCAGTACTTC.

The V gene is TRBV6-5, the J gene TRBJ2-7; 10 bases match TRBD1. The CDR3 contains 13 residues. CDR1 MNHEY and CDR2 SVGAGI come from the germline V gene. The trim removed 6 bases at V and 9 bases at J, leaving 8 bases unmatched. The CDR3 loop reads CASSLDRGKGQYF. CDR3 nucleotides: TGTGCCAGCAGCCTGGACAGGGGGAAAGGGCAGTACTTC.

This chain uses TRBV20-1 with TRBJ1-2; the D gene is possibly TRBD1 (6 bases). V lost 7 bases, J lost 4 bases, and 10 bases lay in between. This CDR3 has 11 residues. Germline V CDR1 and CDR2: DFQATT, SNEGSKA (reference sequence). The CDR3 coding sequence is TGCAGTGGAACAGGGACCTATGGCTACACCTTC. Its translation: CSGTGTYGYTF.

CDR3 residues: CASSFTSGQPQHF. The CDR3, as DNA: TGTGCCAGCAGCTTCACCAGCGGTCAGCCCCAGCATTTT. This chain uses TRBV7-9 with TRBJ1-5; no reliable D call. The CDR3 spans 13 residues. CDR1 SEHNR and CDR2 FQNEAQ come from the germline V gene (reference sequence). The V and J ends lost 3 bases and 6 bases respectively, with 9 bases between them.

The chain employs TRBV14 and TRBJ2-3; D ambiguous. Germline lookup yields CDR1 SGHDN and CDR2 FVKESK. V shed 0 bases and J shed 4 bases, with 17 bases lying between them. The CDR3 contains 17 residues. This CDR3 reads CASSQDRPASFADTQYF. The CDR3 coding sequence is TGTGCCAGCAGCCAAGATAGGCCAGCCTCGTTCGCAGATACGCAGTATTTT. The whole variable domain, filled in from reference TRBV14 and TRBJ2-3, reads EAGVTQFPSHSVIEKGQTVTLRCDPISGHDNLYWYRRVMGKEIKFLLHFVKESKQDESGMPNNRFLAERTGGTYSTLKVQPAELEDSGVYFCASSQDRPASFADTQYFGPGTRLTVL.